The sequence of this T cell receptor beta chain was determined in a study of control samples from healthy donors and cancer patients. The ends lost 4 bases at V and 5 bases at J; junction bases unmatched: 19. Germline CDR1 and CDR2: SGHVS and FNYEAQ. The CDR3 length is 18 residues. Sequencing was performed with immunoSEQ multiplex PCR; in TCRdb, only in-frame clones are kept and a portion is missing. The data show about 34,000 clones, around 86% seen once. This receptor was obtained from a middle-aged woman with lung cancer. V gene TRBV7-6 combines with J gene TRBJ2-7; 8 bases are a match to TRBD1. Material: PBMCs. The chain's CDR3 is CASSSETRDRLNPDEQYF. CDR3 nucleotide sequence: TGTGCCAGCAGCTCCGAGACTAGGGACAGGCTGAATCCCGACGAGCAGTACTTC.